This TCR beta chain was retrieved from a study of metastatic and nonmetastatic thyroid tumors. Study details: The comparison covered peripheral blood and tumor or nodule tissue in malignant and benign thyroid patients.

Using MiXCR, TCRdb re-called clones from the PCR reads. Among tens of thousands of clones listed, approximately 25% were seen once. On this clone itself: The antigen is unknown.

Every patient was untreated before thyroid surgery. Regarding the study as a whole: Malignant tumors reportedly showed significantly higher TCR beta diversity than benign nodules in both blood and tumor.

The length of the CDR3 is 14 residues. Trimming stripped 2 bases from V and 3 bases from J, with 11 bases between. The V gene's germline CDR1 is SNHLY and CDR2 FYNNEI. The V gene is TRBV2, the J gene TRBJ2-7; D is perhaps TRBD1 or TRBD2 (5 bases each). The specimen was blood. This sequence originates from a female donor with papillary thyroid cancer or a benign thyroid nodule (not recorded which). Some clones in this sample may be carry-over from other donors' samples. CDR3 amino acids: CASSERGDYYEQYF. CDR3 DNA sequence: TGTGCCAGCAGTGAACGGGGCGACTACTACGAGCAGTACTTC.